The source of this T cell receptor (beta chain) is a study of T cell repertoires in cytomegalovirus infection. Study as a whole: The authors used CMV epitopes that were HLA-C-restricted (recently identified) and HLA-B-restricted (well studied). Study-level points and caveats: In two of eight donors, the top clonotype was HLA-C-restricted CMV-specific.

Of note for this clonotype: Its target is unknown.

There are 15 residues in the CDR3. The V end lost 1 base, the J end lost 1 base, and 11 bases lay between the germline ends. Germline V gives CDR1 MGHRA, CDR2 YSYEKL. In TCRdb, the reads were re-called with MiXCR into one record per CDR3 protein. The top ten hold approximately 74% of the sample, which has around 100,000 distinct CDR3 sequences, under 55% seen once. V and J are TRBV4-1 and TRBJ2-7, with a tentative D call TRBD2 (6 bases). The clonotype comes from a human donor in good health (CMV status not recorded). Some clones in this sample may be carry-over from other donors' samples. Specimen: CD8+ T cells from cultured PBMCs, collected from culture after CMV antigen stimulation. Written as DNA, the CDR3 is TGCGCCAGCAGCCAAGTGGCGGGGAGGTCCTACGAGCAGTACTTC. It is translated as CASSQVAGRSYEQYF.